This is a list of T cell receptor beta chains from one sample in a study of regulatory T cells in long-lasting Graves disease. TCRdb analysed the multiplex PCR reads with MiXCR anew, one entry per CDR3 protein. The profile shows more than 350,000 distinct CDR3 sequences, 14% to 15% of them singletons. These data also formed part of another study, on T cells in Graves' hyperthyroidism and ophthalmopathy.

Sequenced material: peripheral blood mononuclear cells (PBMCs), taken at new diagnosis, from a patient treated with antithyroid drugs. The receptors stem from a woman in her 30s with Graves disease. Both conserved end residues are part of each CDR3. Each record gives: clone size, D gene, V gene, J gene, CDR3 protein, CDR3 DNA. A D gene is named only where the DNA matches it firmly. Clone size, where shown, is once, few, many, or a class for clones that have expanded.

clone_size: many; d_call: NA; v_call: TRBV27; j_call: TRBJ2-7; cdr3_aa: CASRPPGSYEQYF; cdr3_nt: TGTGCCAGCAGGCCCCCGGGGTCCTACGAGCAGTACTTC
clone_size: NA; d_call: TRBD2; v_call: TRBV3-1; j_call: TRBJ2-5; cdr3_aa: CASSQAGTSGRAWETQYF; cdr3_nt: TGTGCCAGCAGCCAAGCGGGGACTAGCGGGAGGGCCTGGGAGACCCAGTACTTC
clone_size: NA; d_call: TRBD2; v_call: TRBV19; j_call: TRBJ2-1; cdr3_aa: CASSISLRTSGRHNEQFF; cdr3_nt: TGTGCCAGTAGTATATCCCTACGGACTAGCGGGAGGCACAATGAGCAGTTCTTC
clone_size: NA; d_call: TRBD2; v_call: TRBV20-1; j_call: TRBJ2-5; cdr3_aa: CSARDPAGAEETQYF; cdr3_nt: TGCAGTGCTAGAGACCCAGCGGGGGCAGAAGAGACCCAGTACTTC
clone_size: many; d_call: NA; v_call: TRBV20-1; j_call: TRBJ1-5; cdr3_aa: CSAETAYSNQPQHF; cdr3_nt: TGCAGTGCTGAGACAGCGTATAGCAATCAGCCCCAGCATTTT
clone_size: NA; d_call: NA; v_call: TRBV24-1; j_call: TRBJ1-5; cdr3_aa: CATSEDGNQPQHF; cdr3_nt: TGTGCCACCAGTGAGGATGGCAATCAGCCCCAGCATTTT
clone_size: many; d_call: TRBD1; v_call: TRBV18; j_call: TRBJ2-7; cdr3_aa: CASSLRQGDEQYF; cdr3_nt: TGTGCCAGCTCACTCAGACAGGGTGACGAGCAGTACTTC
clone_size: many; d_call: NA; v_call: TRBV7-9; j_call: TRBJ2-5; cdr3_aa: CASSWIRGWGHQETQYF; cdr3_nt: TGTGCCAGCAGCTGGATCCGGGGATGGGGTCACCAAGAGACCCAGTACTTC
clone_size: NA; d_call: TRBD1; v_call: TRBV6-2/TRBV6-3; j_call: TRBJ2-6; cdr3_aa: CASSDPGQGAPGANVLTF; cdr3_nt: TGTGCCAGCAGTGACCCGGGACAGGGGGCGCCCGGGGCCAACGTCCTGACCTTC
clone_size: few; d_call: NA; v_call: TRBV19; j_call: TRBJ2-1; cdr3_aa: CASSIASRGREQFF; cdr3_nt: TGTGCCAGTAGTATAGCATCCCGGGGGCGGGAGCAGTTCTTC
clone_size: few; d_call: NA; v_call: TRBV13; j_call: TRBJ1-3; cdr3_aa: CASSLLQADGNTIYF; cdr3_nt: TGTGCCAGCAGCTTACTACAGGCCGATGGAAACACCATATATTTT
clone_size: NA; d_call: NA; v_call: TRBV25-1; j_call: TRBJ1-3; cdr3_aa: CASSEGRSSGNTIYF; cdr3_nt: TGTGCCAGCAGTGAAGGGAGGAGCTCTGGAAACACCATATATTTT
clone_size: NA; d_call: NA; v_call: TRBV7-2; j_call: TRBJ2-7; cdr3_aa: CASSQDGGLDEQYF; cdr3_nt: TGCGCCAGCAGCCAAGACGGGGGGCTAGACGAGCAGTACTTC
clone_size: few; d_call: NA; v_call: TRBV9; j_call: TRBJ2-1; cdr3_aa: CASSPGGDYNEQFF; cdr3_nt: TGTGCCAGCAGCCCCGGGGGAGACTACAATGAGCAGTTCTTC
clone_size: NA; d_call: NA; v_call: TRBV20-1; j_call: TRBJ2-3; cdr3_aa: CSARDGSSWDTQYF; cdr3_nt: TGCAGTGCTAGAGATGGGTCTAGCTGGGATACGCAGTATTTT
clone_size: few; d_call: TRBD1; v_call: TRBV9; j_call: TRBJ2-1; cdr3_aa: CASSVDRGTGEQFF; cdr3_nt: TGTGCCAGCAGCGTAGACAGGGGGACGGGTGAGCAGTTCTTC
clone_size: many; d_call: TRBD1; v_call: TRBV12-3/TRBV12-4; j_call: TRBJ2-1; cdr3_aa: CASSPGTGVGNEQFF; cdr3_nt: TGTGCCAGCAGCCCCGGGACAGGGGTGGGCAATGAGCAGTTCTTC
clone_size: many; d_call: TRBD1; v_call: TRBV7-2; j_call: TRBJ2-7; cdr3_aa: CASSHIRQGSYEQYF; cdr3_nt: TGTGCCAGCAGCCATATAAGACAGGGATCCTACGAGCAGTACTTC
clone_size: few; d_call: TRBD2; v_call: TRBV7-9; j_call: TRBJ2-1; cdr3_aa: CASSFRLAMGEQFF; cdr3_nt: TGTGCCAGCAGCTTTCGACTAGCAATGGGTGAGCAGTTCTTC
clone_size: NA; d_call: TRBD2; v_call: TRBV20-1; j_call: TRBJ2-3; cdr3_aa: CSATSGLAGAESDTQYF; cdr3_nt: TGCAGTGCCACTTCCGGACTAGCGGGGGCTGAGTCAGATACGCAGTATTTT
clone_size: many; d_call: NA; v_call: TRBV30; j_call: TRBJ2-1; cdr3_aa: CAWSVRGEQFF; cdr3_nt: TGTGCCTGGAGTGTACGGGGGGAGCAGTTCTTC
clone_size: many; d_call: TRBD1; v_call: TRBV12-3/TRBV12-4; j_call: TRBJ2-7; cdr3_aa: CASSWDRGSDEQYF; cdr3_nt: TGTGCCAGCAGTTGGGACAGGGGATCTGACGAGCAGTACTTC
clone_size: many; d_call: TRBD2; v_call: TRBV4-2; j_call: TRBJ2-1; cdr3_aa: CASSHHLAGVTNEQFF; cdr3_nt: TGTGCCAGCAGCCATCATCTAGCGGGAGTAACCAATGAGCAGTTCTTC
clone_size: NA; d_call: NA; v_call: TRBV24-1; j_call: TRBJ1-5; cdr3_aa: CATSDPLDRPIIHF; cdr3_nt: TGTGCCACCAGTGACCCGCTAGACAGACCCATAATACATTTT
clone_size: many; d_call: NA; v_call: TRBV9; j_call: TRBJ2-1; cdr3_aa: CASSVGNYRESEQFF; cdr3_nt: TGTGCCAGCAGCGTCGGTAACTACCGGGAGAGTGAGCAGTTCTTC
clone_size: many; d_call: TRBD2; v_call: TRBV27; j_call: TRBJ2-1; cdr3_aa: CASSGLALNEQFF; cdr3_nt: TGTGCCAGCAGCGGACTAGCCCTCAATGAGCAGTTCTTC
clone_size: NA; d_call: TRBD1; v_call: TRBV11-2; j_call: TRBJ1-1; cdr3_aa: CASSPIQRGQGGNTEAFF; cdr3_nt: TGTGCCAGCAGCCCTATTCAGCGGGGACAGGGGGGGAACACTGAAGCTTTCTTT
clone_size: many; d_call: NA; v_call: TRBV12-3/TRBV12-4; j_call: TRBJ1-5; cdr3_aa: CASSFGSIRGNQPQHF; cdr3_nt: TGTGCCAGCAGTTTCGGTAGTATAAGGGGCAATCAGCCCCAGCATTTT
clone_size: many; d_call: TRBD2; v_call: TRBV13; j_call: TRBJ2-1; cdr3_aa: CASSFGLAGQFF; cdr3_nt: TGTGCCAGCAGTTTTGGACTAGCGGGACAGTTCTTC
clone_size: few; d_call: TRBD1; v_call: TRBV12-3/TRBV12-4; j_call: TRBJ1-3; cdr3_aa: CASSGTGSGNTIYF; cdr3_nt: TGTGCCAGCAGTGGGACAGGCTCTGGAAACACCATATATTTT
clone_size: NA; d_call: TRBD1; v_call: TRBV25-1; j_call: TRBJ2-2; cdr3_aa: CASSEIGTGVTGELFF; cdr3_nt: TGTGCCAGCAGTGAGATCGGGACAGGGGTCACCGGGGAGCTGTTTTTT
clone_size: few; d_call: TRBD1; v_call: TRBV7-9; j_call: TRBJ1-2; cdr3_aa: CASSAWQGDNYGYTF; cdr3_nt: TGTGCCAGCAGCGCATGGCAGGGGGATAACTATGGCTACACCTTC
clone_size: few; d_call: NA; v_call: TRBV6-1; j_call: TRBJ2-1; cdr3_aa: CASIRMSYNEQFF; cdr3_nt: TGTGCCAGCATTCGGATGTCCTACAATGAGCAGTTCTTC
clone_size: NA; d_call: NA; v_call: TRBV5-5; j_call: TRBJ1-1; cdr3_aa: CAPSTPIMNTEAFF; cdr3_nt: TGTGCCCCCTCAACCCCCATCATGAACACTGAAGCTTTCTTT
clone_size: many; d_call: NA; v_call: TRBV13; j_call: TRBJ2-7; cdr3_aa: CASSLGAGRGSWDEQYF; cdr3_nt: TGTGCCAGCAGCTTAGGGGCCGGACGGGGAAGTTGGGACGAGCAGTACTTC
clone_size: many; d_call: TRBD2; v_call: TRBV20-1; j_call: TRBJ2-3; cdr3_aa: CSATTSVGDTDTQYF; cdr3_nt: TGCAGTGCTACGACTAGCGTAGGCGACACAGATACGCAGTATTTT
clone_size: NA; d_call: NA; v_call: TRBV12-3/TRBV12-4; j_call: TRBJ2-1; cdr3_aa: CASSFADNIYNEQFF; cdr3_nt: TGTGCCAGCAGTTTCGCGGATAATATATACAATGAGCAGTTCTTC
clone_size: NA; d_call: NA; v_call: TRBV20-1; j_call: TRBJ2-4; cdr3_aa: CSARDTSKRPGNIQYF; cdr3_nt: TGCAGTGCTAGAGACACTAGTAAGCGGCCGGGAAACATTCAGTACTTC
clone_size: many; d_call: NA; v_call: TRBV15; j_call: TRBJ2-3; cdr3_aa: CATSQGLLDTQYF; cdr3_nt: TGTGCCACCAGTCAGGGGCTGTTGGATACGCAGTATTTT
clone_size: many; d_call: NA; v_call: TRBV30; j_call: TRBJ2-7; cdr3_aa: CAWSGSTLSYEQYF; cdr3_nt: TGTGCCTGGAGCGGGAGTACCCTCTCCTACGAGCAGTACTTC
clone_size: few; d_call: NA; v_call: TRBV6-2/TRBV6-3; j_call: TRBJ2-5; cdr3_aa: CASERETQYF; cdr3_nt: TGTGCCAGTGAGAGAGAGACCCAGTACTTC
clone_size: many; d_call: TRBD2; v_call: TRBV15; j_call: TRBJ2-7; cdr3_aa: CATSRDPGTSVSEQYF; cdr3_nt: TGTGCCACCAGCAGAGACCCGGGGACTAGCGTAAGCGAGCAGTACTTC
clone_size: once; d_call: TRBD1; v_call: TRBV10-2; j_call: TRBJ1-3; cdr3_aa: CASNQDRAVSGNTIYF; cdr3_nt: TGCGCCAGCAATCAGGACAGGGCCGTCTCTGGAAACACCATATATTTT
clone_size: many; d_call: TRBD2; v_call: TRBV27; j_call: TRBJ2-5; cdr3_aa: CASPPGTSGTETQYF; cdr3_nt: TGTGCCAGCCCTCCCGGGACTAGCGGGACGGAGACCCAGTACTTC
clone_size: many; d_call: TRBD2; v_call: TRBV5-1; j_call: TRBJ2-3; cdr3_aa: CASSVGLAGRGHTDTQYF; cdr3_nt: TGCGCCAGCAGCGTCGGACTAGCGGGAAGAGGACACACAGATACGCAGTATTTT
clone_size: many; d_call: TRBD2; v_call: TRBV24-1; j_call: TRBJ2-7; cdr3_aa: CATSDLAGGRYEQYF; cdr3_nt: TGTGCCACCAGTGACTTAGCGGGAGGCCGCTACGAGCAGTACTTC